The 7 T cell receptor beta chains below were found in one sample sequenced in a study of T-cell memory formation after mild COVID-19. TCRdb re-called the 5' RACE reads through MiXCR, storing one row per CDR3 protein. The sample contains hundreds of thousands of distinct CDR3 sequences, around a fifth of which appear only once. The source material was PBMCs or a T cell subset sorted from them (not recorded which). These TCRs come from a young man who had mild COVID-19 (a few samples of this study predate the infection). Cell type and time point are not known.

In nucleotides, the CDR3 is TGTGCCAGCAGCCGACTTAGTTTCTACGAGCAGTACTTC. It yields the protein CASSRLSFYEQYF. The chain has TRBV6-2 or TRBV6-3 and TRBJ2-7; no reliable D call. The length of the CDR3 is 13 residues. Looked up from germline, CDR1 is MNHEY and CDR2 is SVGEGT. V was clipped by 6 bases and J by 3 bases, with 12 bases between them.

This clonotype was seen more than once but under ten times. The chain carries TRBV6-5 and TRBJ2-1, with D possibly matching TRBD1 (6 bases). Germline V gives CDR1 MNHEY, CDR2 SVGAGI. The CDR3 consists of 20 residues. V was trimmed by 5 bases and J by 2 bases, leaving 28 bases between them. As DNA, the CDR3 is TGTGCCAGCAGTACCCAGTTCGGTAACAGGGTAAGGAGCACCTACAATGAGCAGTTCTTC. It translates to CASSTQFGNRVRSTYNEQFF.

The gene calls are TRBV30 and TRBJ2-2; 7 positions match TRBD1. The CDR3 has 16 amino acids. Germline CDR1 is GTSNPN and CDR2 is SVGIG (reference sequence). V lost 4 bases and J lost 7; bases outside the gene matches: 15. The CDR3 loop is CAWTAKGAKEGGELFF. In DNA, the CDR3 is TGTGCCTGGACAGCCAAGGGGGCTAAGGAAGGCGGGGAGCTGTTTTTT.

The chain links TRBV7-2 to TRBJ1-1; D is perhaps TRBD1 (6 bases). The germline CDR1 and CDR2 sequences are SGHTA and FQGNSA. Trimming took off 6 bases at V and 1 base at J, with 15 bases between the two ends. This CDR3 spans 15 amino acids. CDR3 nucleotide sequence: TGTGCCAGCAGATTAACAGGGTTTAAGAACACTGAAGCTTTCTTT. Amino acid sequence: CASRLTGFKNTEAFF.

The sample holds a few counts of this clonotype. It is likely a read error, because the conserved phenylalanine at the end of the CDR3 is missing. It is unclear where the CDR3 begins or ends on the DNA, so no DNA is shown, and the CDR3 is as TCRdb lists it. The CDR3 loop reads CASSYGQVWSS. The chain combines TRBV6-6 with TRBJ1-6; the table's D call, TRBD1, was not checked against the DNA. Germline CDR1 and CDR2: MNHNY and SVGAGI (reference sequence). The CDR3 totals 11 residues, both ends included.

The chain employs TRBV6-5 and TRBJ2-7; D gene ambiguous. With 8 bases removed from V and 3 bases from J, the gap between germline ends came to 14 bases. Looked up from germline, CDR1 is MNHEY and CDR2 is SVGAGI. CDR3 length: 13 residues. The CDR3 DNA reads TGTGCCAGCGGGTACTCCCGAATCTACGAGCAGTACGTC. It is translated as CASGYSRIYEQYV.

This chain joins TRBV6-2 or TRBV6-3 and TRBJ1-1; no clear D gene. Trimming removed 8 bases at V and 6 bases at J, with 13 bases between. Germline loops: CDR1 MNHEY, CDR2 SVGEGT. CDR3 length: 12 residues. The CDR3 here is CASGRGRAEAFF. The CDR3 coding sequence is TGTGCCAGCGGGCGGGGTCGGGCTGAAGCTTTCTTT.